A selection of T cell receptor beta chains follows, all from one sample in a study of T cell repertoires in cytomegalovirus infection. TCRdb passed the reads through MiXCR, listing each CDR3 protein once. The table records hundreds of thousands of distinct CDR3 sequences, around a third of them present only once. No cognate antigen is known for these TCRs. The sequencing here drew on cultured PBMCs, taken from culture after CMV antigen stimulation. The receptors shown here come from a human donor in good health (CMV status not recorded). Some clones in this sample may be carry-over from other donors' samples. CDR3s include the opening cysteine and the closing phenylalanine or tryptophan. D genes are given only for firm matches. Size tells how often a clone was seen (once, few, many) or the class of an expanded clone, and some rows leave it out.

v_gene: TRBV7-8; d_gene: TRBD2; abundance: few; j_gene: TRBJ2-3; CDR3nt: TGTGCCAGCAGCCCTTACGAGGCTAGCGGGAGAGGTGAAACGCAGTATTTT; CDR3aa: CASSPYEASGRGETQYF
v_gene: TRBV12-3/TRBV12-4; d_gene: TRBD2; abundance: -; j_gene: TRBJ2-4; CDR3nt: TGTGCCAGCAGTCTTGGGCTAGCGGGAGAAAACATTCAGTACTTC; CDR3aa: CASSLGLAGENIQYF
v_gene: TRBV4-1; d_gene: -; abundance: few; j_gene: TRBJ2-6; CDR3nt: TGCGCCAGCAGCCAAGAGCGGGGCTCTGGGGCCAACGTCCTGACTTTC; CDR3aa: CASSQERGSGANVLTF
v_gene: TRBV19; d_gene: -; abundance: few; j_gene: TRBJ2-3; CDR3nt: TGTGCCAGTAGTATAGGTTCCAGCACAGATACGCAGTATTTT; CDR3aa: CASSIGSSTDTQYF
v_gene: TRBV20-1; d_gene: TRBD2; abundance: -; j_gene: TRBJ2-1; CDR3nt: TGCAGTGGGACTAGCGGGCGCCTCCAGCAGTTCTTC; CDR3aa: CSGTSGRLQQFF
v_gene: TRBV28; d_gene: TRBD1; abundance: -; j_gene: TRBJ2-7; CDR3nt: TGTGCCAGCAGTACCCAGGGGGCATACGAGCAGTACTTC; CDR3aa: CASSTQGAYEQYF
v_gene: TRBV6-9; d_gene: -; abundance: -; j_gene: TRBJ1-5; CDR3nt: TGTGCCAGCAGTTATCCTCAGCCCCAGCATTTT; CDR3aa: CASSYPQPQHF
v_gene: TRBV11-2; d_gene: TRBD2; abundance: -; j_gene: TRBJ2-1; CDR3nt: TGTGCCAGCAGCCTTGTTAGCGGGAGGTGGTACAATGAGCAGTTCTTC; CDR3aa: CASSLVSGRWYNEQFF
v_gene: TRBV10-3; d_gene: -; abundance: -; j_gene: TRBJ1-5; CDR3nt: TGTGCCATCAGTGGACTCAGGGGACAGCCCCAGCATTTT; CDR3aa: CAISGLRGQPQHF
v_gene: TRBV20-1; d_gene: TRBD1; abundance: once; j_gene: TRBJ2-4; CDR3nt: TGCAGTGCTCCGGGACAGACGGAAAACATTCAGTACTTC; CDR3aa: CSAPGQTENIQYF
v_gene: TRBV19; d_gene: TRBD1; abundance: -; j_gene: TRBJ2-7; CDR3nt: TGTGCCAGTACCCCGGGACAGGGCTACGAGCAGTACTTC; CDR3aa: CASTPGQGYEQYF
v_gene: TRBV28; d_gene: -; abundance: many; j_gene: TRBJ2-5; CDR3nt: TGTGCCAGCAGCTCGAACGGCGAGACCCAGTACTTC; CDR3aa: CASSSNGETQYF
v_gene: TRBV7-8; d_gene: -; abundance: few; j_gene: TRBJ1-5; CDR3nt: TGTGCCAGCAGCCGGGTAGCGACGGCGGACATTAGCAATCAGCCCCAGCATTTT; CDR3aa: CASSRVATADISNQPQHF
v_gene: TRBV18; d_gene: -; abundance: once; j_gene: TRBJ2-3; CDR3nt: TGTGCCAGCTCACGGCCCGGATTCACAGATACGCAGTATTTT; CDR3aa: CASSRPGFTDTQYF
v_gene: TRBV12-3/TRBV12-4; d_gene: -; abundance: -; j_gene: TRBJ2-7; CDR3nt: TGTGCCAGCAGTTCATTGACACAGGGCTCCTACGAGCAGTACTTC; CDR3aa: CASSSLTQGSYEQYF